This TCR beta chain was retrieved from a study of T cell changes during pregnancy in multiple sclerosis. TCRdb's copy holds only in-frame clones and misses some; the assay was immunoSEQ multiplex PCR. The sample consists of over 60,000 clones, roughly 90% of them appearing once. This clone was picked up one time. CDR3 length equals 15 residues. J lost 6 bases, V lost 4 bases, and 7 bases had no gene match. Per germline, CDR1 SGHAT and CDR2 FQNNGV. The chain is built from TRBV11-2 and TRBJ2-7; 12 positions match TRBD1. The clonotype originates from a female donor in good health, enrolled as a control in a pregnancy study. The material sequenced was CD4+ T cells from peripheral blood mononuclear cells, taken in the third trimester of pregnancy. The CDR3 bases are TGTGCCAGCAGCTCCCCGGGACAGGGGGCGGGCGAGCAGTACTTC. This sequence encodes CASSSPGQGAGEQYF.